A single sample is the source of the 2 T cell receptor beta chains below, sequenced in a study of tissue T cells after allogeneic stem cell transplantation. The protocol was immunoSEQ multiplex PCR, while the TCRdb copy is restricted to in-frame clones and leaves out a portion. The sample yields over 6,000 clones, less than 55% seen once. Stated time point: mouse harvest day 7 after allogeneic transplant. The graft held 10^6 splenic CD5+ T cells and 10^7 T-cell-depleted bone marrow cells. The sample consisted of gut tissue. The receptors were sampled from a female BALB/c mouse given C57BL/6 T cells with graft-versus-host disease after an allogeneic hematopoietic cell transplant.

In this sample, this clone is medium-sized. The gene symbols are mouse symbols. The CDR3 goes on 1 residue after the read ends, and that part is filled in from the germline J gene. The chain recombines TRBV13-1 with TRBJ1-4; D uncertain. The CDR3 contains 10 residues. Germline CDR1 NSHNY, CDR2 SYGAGN. With 5 bases removed from V and 5 bases from J, the gap between germline ends came to 1 base. Partial CDR3 DNA: TGTGCCAGCAGGAACGAAAGATTATTT. Translating it yields CASRNERLF. The whole CDR3 sequence is CASRNERLFF.

Remarks on this clone: Genes here carry mouse names. The read finishes 1 residue shy of the CDR3 end, and the germline J gene is used to complete it. The J gene is TRBJ2-1, the V gene TRBV17; TRBD2 matches 7 bases. Germline lookup yields CDR1 MNHDT and CDR2 YYDKIL. The CDR3 sequence is 14 residues long. Trimming at V came to 5 bases and at J to 3 bases, leaving 4 bases not matched to a gene. CDR3 region: CASSRGGTYAEQFF. Partial CDR3 DNA: TGTGCTAGCAGTCGGGGGGGGACCTATGCTGAGCAGTTC.